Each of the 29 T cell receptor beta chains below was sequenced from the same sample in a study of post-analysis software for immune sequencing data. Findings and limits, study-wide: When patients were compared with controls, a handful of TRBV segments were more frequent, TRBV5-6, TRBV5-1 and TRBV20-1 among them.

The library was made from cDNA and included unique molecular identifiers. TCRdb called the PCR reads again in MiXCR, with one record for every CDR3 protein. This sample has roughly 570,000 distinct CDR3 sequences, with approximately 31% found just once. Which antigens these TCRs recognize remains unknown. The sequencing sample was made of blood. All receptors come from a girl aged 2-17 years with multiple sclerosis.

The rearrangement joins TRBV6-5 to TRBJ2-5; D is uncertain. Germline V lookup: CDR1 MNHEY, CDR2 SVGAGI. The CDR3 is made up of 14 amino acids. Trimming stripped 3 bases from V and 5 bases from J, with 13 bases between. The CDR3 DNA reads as TGTGCCAGCAGTTATATATCCGCGTCGGAGACCCAGTACTTC. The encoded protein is CASSYISASETQYF.

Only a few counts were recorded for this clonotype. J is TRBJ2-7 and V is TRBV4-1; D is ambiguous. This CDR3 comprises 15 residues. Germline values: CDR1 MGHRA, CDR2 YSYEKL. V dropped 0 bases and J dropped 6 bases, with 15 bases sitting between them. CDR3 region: CASSQEDSDVGEQYF. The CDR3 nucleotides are TGCGCCAGCAGCCAAGAGGATTCAGATGTGGGCGAGCAGTACTTC.

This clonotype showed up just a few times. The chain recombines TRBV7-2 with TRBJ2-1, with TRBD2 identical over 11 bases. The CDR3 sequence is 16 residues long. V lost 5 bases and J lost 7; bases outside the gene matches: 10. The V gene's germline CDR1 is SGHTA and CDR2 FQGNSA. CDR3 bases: TGTGCCAGCAGCCTTCTTAGCGGGGGGGCTGGGAATGAGCAGTTCTTC. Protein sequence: CASSLLSGGAGNEQFF.

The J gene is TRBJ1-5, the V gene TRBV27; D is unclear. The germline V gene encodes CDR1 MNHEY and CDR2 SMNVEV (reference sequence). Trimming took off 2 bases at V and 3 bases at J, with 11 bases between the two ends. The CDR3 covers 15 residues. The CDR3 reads CASSLPRRDNQPQHF. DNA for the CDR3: TGTGCCAGCAGTTTACCCAGGAGGGACAATCAGCCCCAGCATTTT.

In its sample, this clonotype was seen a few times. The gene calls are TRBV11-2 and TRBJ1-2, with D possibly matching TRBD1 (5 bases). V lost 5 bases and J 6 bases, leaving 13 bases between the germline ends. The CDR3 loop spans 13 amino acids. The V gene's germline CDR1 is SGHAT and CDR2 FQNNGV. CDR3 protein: CASSGGTRNGYTF. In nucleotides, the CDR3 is TGTGCCAGCAGCGGCGGGACGAGGAATGGCTACACCTTC.

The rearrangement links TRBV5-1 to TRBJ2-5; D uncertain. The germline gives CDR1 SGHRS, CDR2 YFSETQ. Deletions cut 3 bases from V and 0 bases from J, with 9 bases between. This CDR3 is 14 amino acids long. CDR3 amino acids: CASSSGLYQETQYF. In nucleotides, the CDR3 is TGCGCCAGCAGCTCTGGGTTGTACCAAGAGACCCAGTACTTC.

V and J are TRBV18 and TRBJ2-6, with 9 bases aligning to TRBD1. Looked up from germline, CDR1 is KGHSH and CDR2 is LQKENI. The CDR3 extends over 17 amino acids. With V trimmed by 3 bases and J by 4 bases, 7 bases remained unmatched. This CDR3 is CASSPLGQGGGANVLTF. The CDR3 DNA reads TGTGCCAGCTCACCTTTGGGACAGGGCGGAGGGGCCAACGTCCTGACTTTC.

CDR3 residues: CASSPSPTWHEQYF. The CDR3 coding sequence is TGTGCCAGCAGCCCCTCCCCGACATGGCATGAGCAGTACTTC. This chain links TRBV4-2 with TRBJ2-4; no clear D gene. The CDR3 loop spans 14 amino acids. Trimming cost V 4 bases and J 13 bases, with 20 bases left between them. CDR1 and CDR2 from the germline V gene are LGHNA and YNFKEQ.

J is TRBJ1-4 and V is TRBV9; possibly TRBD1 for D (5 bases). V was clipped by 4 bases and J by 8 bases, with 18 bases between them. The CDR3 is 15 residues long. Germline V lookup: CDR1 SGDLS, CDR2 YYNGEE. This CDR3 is CASSPRGVHREKLFF. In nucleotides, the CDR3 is TGTGCCAGCAGCCCGCGCGGGGTTCACAGGGAAAAACTGTTTTTT.

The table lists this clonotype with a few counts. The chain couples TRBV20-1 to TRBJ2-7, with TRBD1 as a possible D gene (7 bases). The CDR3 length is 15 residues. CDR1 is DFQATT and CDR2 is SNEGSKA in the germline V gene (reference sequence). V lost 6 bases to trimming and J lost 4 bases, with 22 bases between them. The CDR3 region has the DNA TGCAGTGCCAGGGAGGATAGGGGGCGCGGGTACGAGCAGTACTTC. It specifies CSAREDRGRGYEQYF.

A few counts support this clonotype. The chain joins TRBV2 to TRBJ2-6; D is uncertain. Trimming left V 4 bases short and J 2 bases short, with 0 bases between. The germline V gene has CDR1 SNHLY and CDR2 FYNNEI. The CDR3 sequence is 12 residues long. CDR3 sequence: CASSAGANVLTF. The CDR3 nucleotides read TGTGCCAGCAGTGCTGGGGCCAACGTCCTGACTTTC.

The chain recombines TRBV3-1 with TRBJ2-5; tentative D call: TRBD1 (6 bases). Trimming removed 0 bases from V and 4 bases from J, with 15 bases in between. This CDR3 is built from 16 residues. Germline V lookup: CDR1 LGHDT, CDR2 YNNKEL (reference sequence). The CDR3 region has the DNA TGTGCCAGCAGCCAAGATAGGCAACAGGGACGAGAGACCCAGTACTTC. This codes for CASSQDRQQGRETQYF.

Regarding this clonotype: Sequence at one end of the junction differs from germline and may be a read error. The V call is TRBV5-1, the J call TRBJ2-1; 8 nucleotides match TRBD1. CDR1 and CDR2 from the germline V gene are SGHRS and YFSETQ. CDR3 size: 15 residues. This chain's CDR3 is CASNLSGGLYNEQFF. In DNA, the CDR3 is TGCGCCAGCAACTTGTCAGGGGGCCTCTACAATGAGCAGTTCTTC.

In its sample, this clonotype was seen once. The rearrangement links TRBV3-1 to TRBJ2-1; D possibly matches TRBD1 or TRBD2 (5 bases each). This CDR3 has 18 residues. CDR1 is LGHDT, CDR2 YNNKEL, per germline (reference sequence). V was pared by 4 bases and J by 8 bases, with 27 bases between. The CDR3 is CASSPYPLSRARGDEQFF. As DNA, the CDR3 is TGTGCCAGCAGCCCCTATCCGTTAAGCCGAGCGAGGGGCGATGAGCAGTTCTTC.

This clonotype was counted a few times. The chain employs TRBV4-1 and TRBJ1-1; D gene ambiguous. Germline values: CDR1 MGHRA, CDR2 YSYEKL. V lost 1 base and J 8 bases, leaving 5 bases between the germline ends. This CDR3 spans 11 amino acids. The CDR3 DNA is TGCGCCAGCAGCCAAGGGTCGGAAGCTTTCTTT. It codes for CASSQGSEAFF.

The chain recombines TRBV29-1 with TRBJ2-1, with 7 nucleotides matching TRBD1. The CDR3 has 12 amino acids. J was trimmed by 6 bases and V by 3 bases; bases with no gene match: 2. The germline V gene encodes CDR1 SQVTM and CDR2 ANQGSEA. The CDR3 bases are TGCAGCGTTGAGACAGGGTTCAATGAGCAGTTCTTC. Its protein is CSVETGFNEQFF.

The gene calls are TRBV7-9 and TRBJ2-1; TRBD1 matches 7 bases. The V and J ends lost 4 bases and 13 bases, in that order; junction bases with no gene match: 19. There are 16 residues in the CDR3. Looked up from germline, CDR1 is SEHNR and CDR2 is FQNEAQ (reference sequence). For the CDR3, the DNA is TGTGCCAGCAGCTCGAGAGACAGGGTAATTAGAGAGACCCAGTTCTTC. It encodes CASSSRDRVIRETQFF.

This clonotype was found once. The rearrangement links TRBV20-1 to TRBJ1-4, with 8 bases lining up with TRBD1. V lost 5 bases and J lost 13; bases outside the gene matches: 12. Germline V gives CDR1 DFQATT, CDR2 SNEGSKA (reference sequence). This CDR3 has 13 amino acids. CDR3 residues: CSAQTDRERGLFF. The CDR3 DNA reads TGCAGTGCTCAAACGGACAGGGAGAGGGGACTGTTTTTT.

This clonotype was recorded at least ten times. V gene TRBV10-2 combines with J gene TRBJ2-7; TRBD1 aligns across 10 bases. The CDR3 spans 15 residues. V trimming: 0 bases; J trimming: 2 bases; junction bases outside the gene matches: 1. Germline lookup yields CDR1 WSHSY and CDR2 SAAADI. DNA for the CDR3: TGCGCCAGCAGTGAGTCGGGGACAGGGGCCTACGAGCAGTACTTC. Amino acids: CASSESGTGAYEQYF.

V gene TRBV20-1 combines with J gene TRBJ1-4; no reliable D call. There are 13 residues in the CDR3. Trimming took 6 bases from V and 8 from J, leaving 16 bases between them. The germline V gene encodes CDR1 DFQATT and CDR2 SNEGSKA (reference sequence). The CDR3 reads CSAWEENGEKLFF. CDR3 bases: TGCAGTGCCTGGGAAGAGAACGGGGAAAAACTGTTTTTT.

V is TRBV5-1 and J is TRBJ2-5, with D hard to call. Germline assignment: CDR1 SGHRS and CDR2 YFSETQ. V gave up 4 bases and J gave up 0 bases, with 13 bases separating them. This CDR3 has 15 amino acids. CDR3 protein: CASSNVRSDQETQYF. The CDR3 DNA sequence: TGCGCCAGCAGCAATGTCCGGAGCGACCAAGAGACCCAGTACTTC.

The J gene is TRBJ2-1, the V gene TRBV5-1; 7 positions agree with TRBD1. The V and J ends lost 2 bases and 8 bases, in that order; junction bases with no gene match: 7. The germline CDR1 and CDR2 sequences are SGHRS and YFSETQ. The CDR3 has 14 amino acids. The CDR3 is CASSFGTVADEQFF. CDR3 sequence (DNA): TGCGCCAGCAGCTTTGGGACAGTTGCCGATGAGCAGTTCTTC.

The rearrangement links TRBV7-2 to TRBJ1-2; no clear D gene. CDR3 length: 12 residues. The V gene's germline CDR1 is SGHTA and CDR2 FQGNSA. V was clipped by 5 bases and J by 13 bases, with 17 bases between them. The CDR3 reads CASSPNTAGFTF. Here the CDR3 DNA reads TGTGCCAGCAGCCCGAATACCGCAGGTTTCACCTTC.

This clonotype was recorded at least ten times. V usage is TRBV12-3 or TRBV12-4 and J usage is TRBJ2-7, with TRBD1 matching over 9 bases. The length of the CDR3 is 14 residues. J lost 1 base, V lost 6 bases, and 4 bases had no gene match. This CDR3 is CASSQGTGSYEQYF. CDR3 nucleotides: TGTGCCAGCAGCCAAGGGACAGGGTCCTACGAGCAGTACTTC.

The CDR3 DNA reads as TGTGCCAGCAGCCAAATACAGAGGACTGAAGCTTTCTTT. Protein sequence: CASSQIQRTEAFF. The chain links TRBV14 to TRBJ1-1; D uncertain. With 2 bases removed from V and 5 bases from J, the gap between germline ends came to 9 bases. This CDR3 spans 13 amino acids. Germline V gene lookup returns CDR1 SGHDN and CDR2 FVKESK.

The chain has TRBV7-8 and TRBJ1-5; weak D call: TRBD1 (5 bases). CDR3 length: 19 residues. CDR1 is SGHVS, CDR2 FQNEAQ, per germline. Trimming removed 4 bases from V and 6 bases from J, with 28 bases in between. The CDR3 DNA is TGTGCCAGCAGCTCCGTTTGGGGACGGGATCCCCGTCCGGGTCAGCCCCAGCATTTT. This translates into CASSSVWGRDPRPGQPQHF.

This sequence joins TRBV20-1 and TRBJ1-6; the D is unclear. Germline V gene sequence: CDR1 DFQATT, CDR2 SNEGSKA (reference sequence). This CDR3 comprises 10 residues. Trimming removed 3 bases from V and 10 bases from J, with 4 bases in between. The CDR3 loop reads CSASLSPLHF. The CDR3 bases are TGCAGTGCTAGTTTATCACCCCTCCACTTT.

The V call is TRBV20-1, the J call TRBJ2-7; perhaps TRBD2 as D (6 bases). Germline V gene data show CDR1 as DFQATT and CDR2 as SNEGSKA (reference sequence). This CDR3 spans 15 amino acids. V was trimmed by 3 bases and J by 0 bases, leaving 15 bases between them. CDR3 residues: CSASTTSRSSYEQYF. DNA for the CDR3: TGCAGTGCTAGCACAACTAGCCGCAGCTCCTACGAGCAGTACTTC.

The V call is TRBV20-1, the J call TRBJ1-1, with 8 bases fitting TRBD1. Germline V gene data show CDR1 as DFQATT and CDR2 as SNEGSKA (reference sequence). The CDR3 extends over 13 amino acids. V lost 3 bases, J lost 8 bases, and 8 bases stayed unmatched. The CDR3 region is CSASGQGAGEAFF. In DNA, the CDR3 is TGCAGTGCTAGCGGACAGGGTGCTGGCGAAGCTTTCTTT.